The 7 T cell receptor beta chains below all came from one sample that was sequenced in a study of blood T cell repertoires in COVID-19. Sequencing was performed with immunoSEQ multiplex PCR; in TCRdb, only in-frame clones are kept and a portion is missing. The repertoire holds roughly 350,000 clones, over 80% seen once, with about 6% in the top ten. The sample was peripheral blood. These receptors were obtained from a woman aged 50 to 65 with COVID-19, enrolled during active disease.

The rearrangement links TRBV7-3 to TRBJ2-3; 8 bases map to TRBD2. Looked up from germline, CDR1 is SGHTA and CDR2 is FQGTGA. With 2 bases clipped from V and 4 bases from J, the junction kept 11 bases outside the gene matches. The CDR3 spans 17 residues. The CDR3 region is CASSLGWRGLEPDTQYF. CDR3 nucleotides: TGTGCCAGCAGCTTAGGCTGGAGGGGACTAGAGCCAGATACGCAGTATTTT.

This clone turned up a few times. The chain joins TRBV11-3 to TRBJ1-6; no definite D call. This CDR3 comprises 12 residues. V was trimmed by 5 bases and J by 11 bases, leaving 10 bases between them. Germline CDR1 SGHNT, CDR2 YENEEA. As DNA, the CDR3 is TGTGCCAGCAGCCCAAACTCAACACCCCTCCACTTT. Encoded protein: CASSPNSTPLHF. The full variable domain, with the rest looked up from reference TRBV11-3 and TRBJ1-6, is EAGVVQSPRYKIIEKKQPVAFWCNPISGHNTLYWYLQNLGQGPELLIRYENEEAVDDSQLPKDRFSAERLKGVDSTLKIQPAELGDSAVYLCASSPNSTPLHFGNGTRLTVT.

V is TRBV24-1 and J is TRBJ2-3; TRBD1 agrees at 7 bases. The CDR3 contains 13 residues. The germline V gene has CDR1 KGHDR and CDR2 SFDVKD. J gave up 6 bases and V 9 bases, and 8 bases lay outside the gene matches. CDR3 sequence: CATRSTGLDTQYF. The CDR3 DNA follows: TGTGCCACCCGTTCGACAGGGCTTGATACGCAGTATTTT.

The chain is built from TRBV7-8 and TRBJ1-1; 8 positions agree with TRBD1. Per germline, CDR1 SGHVS and CDR2 FQNEAQ. Trimming took 2 bases from V and 0 from J; bases not matched to a gene: 5. The length of the CDR3 is 16 residues. For the CDR3, the DNA is TGTGCCAGCAGCTTACTTCCAGGGGGCATGAACACTGAAGCTTTCTTT. This encodes CASSLLPGGMNTEAFF.

Comment on this clone: One end of the junction is discordant with germline, which a read error may explain. V gene TRBV7-9 combines with J gene TRBJ1-2; 7 nucleotides agree with TRBD1. CDR1 and CDR2 from the germline V gene are SEHNR and FQNEAQ (reference sequence). The CDR3 is made up of 15 amino acids. The CDR3 loop is CASSLADRNNYGYTF. CDR3 DNA: TGTGCCAGCAGCCTAGCGGACAGGAACAACTATGGCTACACCTTC.

This chain links TRBV7-3 with TRBJ2-3, with D uncertain. This CDR3 is built from 13 residues. Germline assignment: CDR1 SGHTA and CDR2 FQGTGA. V dropped 4 bases and J dropped 1 base, with 6 bases sitting between them. CDR3 DNA: TGTGCCAGCAGCTCCAGCGGCACAGATACGCAGTATTTT. It is translated as CASSSSGTDTQYF.

This clone was observed a few times. CDR3 bases: TGCGCCAGCAGCTCACTAGCGGGAGTCACCGGGGAGCTGTTTTTT. Its protein is CASSSLAGVTGELFF. The V and J genes are TRBV5-1 and TRBJ2-2; 11 bases line up with TRBD2. This CDR3 region has 15 residues. Trimming removed 3 bases from V and 4 bases from J; junction bases left unmatched: 2. Germline V gene lookup returns CDR1 SGHRS and CDR2 YFSETQ.